This T cell receptor beta chain is drawn from a study of T cells after somatic rescue of genetic block. Clones were read by immunoSEQ multiplex PCR, and TCRdb kept only the in-frame ones, dropping some. Among 85,000 to 90,000 clones, over 80% were seen once, and the ten largest hold 1.6%. Germline CDR1 is LGHNA and CDR2 is YNFKEQ. The CDR3 runs to 17 residues. Trimming at V came to 3 bases and at J to 2 bases, leaving 7 bases not matched to a gene. The chain recombines TRBV4-2 with TRBJ2-6, with 7 bases fitting TRBD1. Input material: peripheral blood mononuclear cells (PBMCs). This TCR derives from a woman under 30. CDR3 loop: CASSQGDSETGANVLTF. The CDR3 region has the DNA TGTGCCAGCAGCCAGGGGGACAGTGAGACTGGGGCCAACGTCCTGACTTTC.